The TCR beta chain under discussion was sequenced for a study of regulatory T cells in long-lasting Graves disease. Study-wide context: Antithyroid drugs had been given to newly diagnosed Graves' patients for under 3 months.

This clonotype was counted many times. Its cognate antigen is unknown. Study conclusions and caveats: TCR diversity in persistent Graves' patients was below that of newly diagnosed ones. Limited samples may have lowered accuracy.

Time point noted: newly diagnosed GD, antithyroid drugs for less than 3 months. Researchers made the TCR library from RNA that was extracted from PBMCs. In building TCR beta libraries, iRepertoire HTBI primers were used together with Arm-PCR of CDR3 regions. TCRdb reprocessed the multiplex PCR reads with MiXCR, giving one entry per CDR3 protein. The table shows 350,000 to 400,000 distinct CDR3 sequences, with less than 20% occurring only once. The CDR3 contains 19 residues. Germline CDR1 reads SGHTA; CDR2 reads FQGNSA. The ends were cut back, 5 bases at V and 3 bases at J, with 28 bases in the middle.

The TCR sequence derives from a female donor with Graves disease. Specimen: peripheral blood mononuclear cells (PBMCs), collected at new diagnosis, from a patient treated with antithyroid drugs. The V gene is TRBV7-2, the J gene TRBJ1-1, with D perhaps matching TRBD1 (5 bases). For the CDR3, the DNA is TGTGCCAGCAGCCCCGTCCATAACAAGCTCGGGGCGTTGGACACTGAAGCTTTCTTT. It translates to CASSPVHNKLGALDTEAFF.